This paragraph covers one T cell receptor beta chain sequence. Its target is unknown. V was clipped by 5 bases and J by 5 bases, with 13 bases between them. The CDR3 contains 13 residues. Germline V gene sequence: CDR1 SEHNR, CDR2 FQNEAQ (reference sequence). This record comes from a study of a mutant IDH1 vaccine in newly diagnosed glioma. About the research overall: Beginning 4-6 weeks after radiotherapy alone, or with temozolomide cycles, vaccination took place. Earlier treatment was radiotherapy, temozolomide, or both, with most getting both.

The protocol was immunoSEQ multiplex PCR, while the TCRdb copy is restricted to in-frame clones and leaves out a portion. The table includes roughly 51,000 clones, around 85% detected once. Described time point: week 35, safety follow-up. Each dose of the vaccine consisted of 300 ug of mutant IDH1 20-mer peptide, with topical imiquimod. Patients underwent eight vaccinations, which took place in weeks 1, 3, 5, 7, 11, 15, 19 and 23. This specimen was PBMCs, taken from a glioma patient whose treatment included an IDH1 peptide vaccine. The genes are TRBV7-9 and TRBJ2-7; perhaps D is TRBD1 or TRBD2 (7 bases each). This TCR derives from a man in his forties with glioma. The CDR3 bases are TGTGCCAGCAGCCGCCAGGGGGGGGACGAGCAGTACTTC. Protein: CASSRQGGDEQYF.